These 11 T cell receptor beta chains came from one sample sequenced in a study of shared clonotypes between healthy human individuals (dated by TCRdb to the early 2020s). Libraries were made using the immunoSEQ multiplex PCR assay. TCRdb took this table from immuneACCESS and kept in-frame rearrangements with V and J called. Such tables lack part of the clones; where checked against another copy, unresolved V genes explain under half of the gap, and the rest is unexplained. The sample yields more than 1.2 million clones; approximately 98.5% were counted once. Approximately 0.4% of the sample belongs to the ten largest clones. The sample taken for sequencing was naive CD4+ T cells sorted from blood. What this sample's cell subset or site label stands for: CD45RA+ positively selected. These TCRs come from a man under 40 in good health.

The chain employs TRBV27 and TRBJ1-1; no firm D call. The CDR3 consists of 13 residues. The germline V gene encodes CDR1 MNHEY and CDR2 SMNVEV (reference sequence). V gave up 8 bases and J gave up 4 bases, with 14 bases separating them. This CDR3 reads CASCKEDGTEAFF. CDR3 DNA sequence: TGTGCCAGCTGTAAAGAAGACGGCACTGAAGCTTTCTTT.

This clone appeared a single time. The chain carries TRBV25-1 and TRBJ2-1, with 10 bases that match TRBD2. This CDR3 is built from 15 residues. In germline, CDR1 is MGHDK, CDR2 SYGVNS. V shed 6 bases and J 4 bases; nucleotides not matched to a gene: 6. The CDR3 coding sequence is TGTGCCAGCAGCTCACTAGCGGGAACTTACAATGAGCAGTTCTTC. This gives the protein CASSSLAGTYNEQFF.

The chain combines TRBV4-3 with TRBJ1-4; possibly TRBD1 for D (6 bases). Germline CDR1 LGHNA, CDR2 YSLEER. This CDR3 is built from 16 residues. The V gene lost 0 bases and the J gene lost 8 bases, with 16 bases spanning the gap. The CDR3 DNA reads as TGCGCCAGCAGCCAAGAAGTAGGGGCGGGGGGCGAAAAACTGTTTTTT. It translates to CASSQEVGAGGEKLFF.

The chain recombines TRBV2 with TRBJ2-6, with 7 nucleotides matching TRBD2. Germline CDR1 and CDR2: SNHLY and FYNNEI. The length of the CDR3 is 13 residues. Trimming cost V 11 bases and J 1 base; bases outside gene matches: 2. The CDR3, as DNA: TGTGCCCTCGGGGGGTCTGGGGCCAACGTCCTGACTTTC. Its translation is CALGGSGANVLTF.

The count of this clone is one. The V and J genes are TRBV7-6 and TRBJ1-4; D gene uncertain. Germline-derived CDR1 and CDR2 are SGHVS and FNYEAQ. This CDR3 is built from 14 residues. V lost 4 bases and J lost 8, with 14 bases in between. The CDR3 DNA reads TGTGCCAGCAGCTCCAGCGTGGAGGTGGAAAAACTGTTTTTT. Residues: CASSSSVEVEKLFF. The full variable domain, rest sourced from reference TRBV7-6 and TRBJ1-4, is GAGVSQSPRYKVTKRGQDVALRCDPISGHVSLYWYRQALGQGPEFLTYFNYEAQQDKSGLPNDRFSAERPEGSISTLTIQRTEQRDSAMYRCASSSSVEVEKLFFGSGTQLSVL.

The chain recombines TRBV27 with TRBJ1-4; D remains unclear. Germline V gene data show CDR1 as MNHEY and CDR2 as SMNVEV (reference sequence). This CDR3 comprises 14 residues. V was clipped by 6 bases and J by 5 bases, with 13 bases between them. CDR3 amino acids: CASSPGWSNEKLFF. For the CDR3, the DNA is TGTGCCAGCAGCCCCGGTTGGTCCAATGAAAAACTGTTTTTT.

The V call is TRBV6-5, the J call TRBJ2-1; possible D gene TRBD1, 5 bases. CDR3 length equals 15 residues. Trimming pared 6 bases from V and 4 bases from J, leaving 16 bases between. Germline V CDR1 and CDR2: MNHEY, SVGAGI. CDR3 protein: CASRPDWGFYNEQFF. The CDR3 region has the DNA TGTGCCAGCAGACCCGACTGGGGCTTTTACAATGAGCAGTTCTTC.

V is TRBV7-2 and J is TRBJ2-3, with a possible D match to TRBD2 (5 bases). CDR1 SGHTA and CDR2 FQGNSA come from the germline V gene. V gave up 8 bases and J gave up 1 base, with 16 bases separating them. The CDR3 sequence is 15 residues long. The CDR3 reads CASAEARGGTDTQYF. The DNA of the CDR3 is TGTGCCAGCGCCGAGGCCCGGGGTGGCACAGATACGCAGTATTTT.

J is TRBJ1-1 and V is TRBV28, with 7 positions matching TRBD1. This CDR3 contains 15 residues. V trimming: 4 bases; J trimming: 10 bases; junction bases outside the gene matches: 15. Germline V gene lookup returns CDR1 MDHEN and CDR2 SYDVKM. The CDR3 loop reads CASSSFGTEHPGAFF. The CDR3 region has the DNA TGTGCCAGCAGTTCCTTCGGGACAGAGCATCCAGGAGCTTTCTTT.

The rearrangement uses TRBV7-2 and TRBJ2-1; 8 bases fit TRBD2. CDR1 SGHTA and CDR2 FQGNSA come from the germline V gene. The CDR3 is 15 residues long. The V and J ends lost 6 bases and 4 bases, in that order; junction bases with no gene match: 8. This CDR3 is CASRQSGGPYNEQFF. The CDR3 bases are TGTGCCAGCAGACAAAGCGGGGGACCTTACAATGAGCAGTTCTTC.

The chain is built from TRBV28 and TRBJ2-7, with no clear D. The CDR3 contains 14 residues. Trimming took 8 bases from V and 3 from J, leaving 17 bases between them. Germline V gives CDR1 MDHEN, CDR2 SYDVKM. The CDR3 reads CASLRRSPLYEQYF. DNA of the CDR3: TGTGCCAGCCTAAGGCGGTCCCCACTCTACGAGCAGTACTTC.